The TCR beta chain under discussion was sequenced for a study of T cell repertoires in cytomegalovirus infection. Germline trimming cut 3 bases from V and 2 bases from J; bases unmatched to any gene: 12. The V gene's germline CDR1 is SNHLY and CDR2 FYNNEI. This CDR3 spans 18 amino acids. TCRdb passed the reads through MiXCR, listing each CDR3 protein once. The sample lists about 920,000 distinct CDR3 sequences; about 33% were seen once. On this clonotype itself: Its antigen is undetermined.

Sample: cultured CD8+ T cells from PBMCs, taken from culture after CMV antigen stimulation. This chain uses TRBV2 with TRBJ1-5; the match to TRBD1 covers 8 bases. The TCR was taken from a human donor in good health (CMV status not recorded). Some clones in this sample may be carry-over from other donors' samples. The CDR3 loop reads CASSDRLPGQGGNQPQHF. In DNA, the CDR3 is TGTGCCAGCAGTGATCGACTTCCAGGACAGGGTGGCAATCAGCCCCAGCATTTT.